These 21 T cell receptor beta chains were sequenced from one sample in a study of PD-1 blockade in classical Hodgkin lymphoma. The protocol was immunoSEQ multiplex PCR, while the TCRdb copy is restricted to in-frame clones and leaves out a portion. The sample comprises about 39,000 clones, about 90% of which are singletons, and about 9.8% rests with the top ten. Every patient relapsed after autologous stem cell transplantation, and brentuximab vedotin exposure varied. This specimen consisted of peripheral blood mononuclear cells (PBMCs), obtained at baseline. The origin of the receptors is a human donor with classical Hodgkin lymphoma.

This chain joins TRBV5-6 and TRBJ1-5, with 8 positions matching TRBD1. Trimming cost V 2 bases and J 4 bases; bases outside gene matches: 2. This CDR3 is built from 14 residues. Germline CDR1 reads SGHDT; CDR2 reads YYEEEE. Here the CDR3 DNA reads TGTGCCAGCAGCTTAAGACAGGGGAATCAGCCCCAGCATTTT. Its translation is CASSLRQGNQPQHF.

Only a few counts were recorded for this clone. This sequence joins TRBV28 and TRBJ2-1; TRBD2 aligns across 10 bases. Looked up from germline, CDR1 is MDHEN and CDR2 is SYDVKM. J lost 0 bases, V lost 3 bases, and 8 bases had no gene match. The CDR3 is made up of 18 amino acids. The CDR3 sequence: CASSFGTAGGGSYNEQFF. The CDR3 nucleotides read TGTGCCAGCAGTTTTGGCACAGCGGGAGGGGGCTCCTACAATGAGCAGTTCTTC.

This clone was seen only a few times. The V call is TRBV5-1, the J call TRBJ1-1; 7 bases map to TRBD1. The CDR3 length is 14 residues. V lost 2 bases and J lost 7; bases outside the gene matches: 8. CDR1 is SGHRS, CDR2 YFSETQ, per germline. As DNA, the CDR3 is TGCGCCAGCAGCTTACGTAGGGGGCGAGATGAAGCTTTCTTT. Translation gives CASSLRRGRDEAFF.

The chain uses TRBV19 and TRBJ2-7, with no clear D. Germline V gene data show CDR1 as LNHDA and CDR2 as SQIVND (reference sequence). V lost 6 bases, J lost 4 bases, and 19 bases lay in between. The CDR3 loop spans 15 amino acids. CDR3 sequence: CASSQSQVVRYEQYF. Here the CDR3 DNA reads TGTGCCAGTAGCCAGAGCCAGGTGGTTAGGTACGAGCAGTACTTC.

The chain couples TRBV28 to TRBJ1-5; weak D call: TRBD1 (5 bases). There are 15 residues in the CDR3. Per the germline V gene, CDR1 is MDHEN and CDR2 is SYDVKM. With 2 bases removed from V and 7 bases from J, the gap between germline ends came to 15 bases. The CDR3: CASSLRGGEDQPQHF. The CDR3 DNA is TGTGCCAGCAGTTTACGGGGAGGGGAAGACCAGCCCCAGCATTTT.

J is TRBJ2-5 and V is TRBV6-1; 9 bases fit TRBD2. This CDR3 comprises 15 residues. Losses at the gene ends were 2 bases for V and 1 base for J; bases not matched to a gene: 2. CDR1 is MNHNS, CDR2 SASEGT, per germline. The CDR3 DNA is TGTGCCAGCAGTGAACTAGCGGGGACCCAAGAGACCCAGTACTTC. This sequence encodes CASSELAGTQETQYF.

The V and J genes are TRBV19 and TRBJ2-2, with TRBD1 as a possible D gene (6 bases). The V gene lost 5 bases and the J gene lost 2 bases, with 9 bases spanning the gap. CDR3 length: 14 amino acids. Germline V gives CDR1 LNHDA, CDR2 SQIVND (reference sequence). The CDR3 DNA follows: TGTGCCAGTAGTTCACAGGGTAACACCGGGGAGCTGTTTTTT. It specifies CASSSQGNTGELFF.

This chain uses TRBV2 with TRBJ2-1; 10 positions match TRBD1. The CDR3 extends over 18 amino acids. J was trimmed by 6 bases and V by 0 bases; bases with no gene match: 11. From germline, CDR1 is SNHLY and CDR2 FYNNEI. The DNA for the CDR3 is TGTGCCAGCAGTGAAGCGCTTCGCGGGACAGGGGAGTCCAATGAGCAGTTCTTC. Amino acids: CASSEALRGTGESNEQFF.

The chain employs TRBV19 and TRBJ2-1; TRBD2 matches 10 bases. V dropped 4 bases and J dropped 5; count of bases not matched to a gene: 5. The CDR3 covers 15 residues. Germline CDR1 LNHDA, CDR2 SQIVND (reference sequence). The CDR3 loop reads CASSKTSGSHNEQFF. DNA for the CDR3: TGTGCCAGTAGTAAGACTAGCGGGTCCCACAATGAGCAGTTCTTC.

The rearrangement links TRBV9 to TRBJ2-3, with no clear D. This CDR3 is built from 13 residues. CDR1 and CDR2 from the germline V gene are SGDLS and YYNGEE. V shed 4 bases and J shed 6 bases, with 12 bases lying between them. CDR3 bases: TGTGCCAGCAGCCTCCCAATGTCCGATACGCAGTATTTT. This gives the protein CASSLPMSDTQYF.

The chain employs TRBV28 and TRBJ2-2; TRBD2 agrees at 14 bases. The CDR3 totals 20 residues. Germline trimming cut 3 bases from V and 5 bases from J; bases unmatched to any gene: 14. The germline V gene encodes CDR1 MDHEN and CDR2 SYDVKM. CDR3 residues: CASSFPGGTSGRIRTGELFF. CDR3 coding DNA: TGTGCCAGCAGTTTCCCGGGGGGGACTAGCGGGAGAATCAGGACCGGGGAGCTGTTTTTT.

This sequence joins TRBV7-8 and TRBJ1-5; D is unresolved. The CDR3 spans 12 residues. CDR1 is SGHVS, CDR2 FQNEAQ, per germline. Trimming left V 5 bases short and J 7 bases short, with 9 bases between. Here the CDR3 DNA reads TGTGCCAGCAGCCCAGGTGGCCAGCCCCAGCATTTT. It encodes CASSPGGQPQHF. Supplemented by reference TRBV7-8 and TRBJ1-5, the full variable domain reads GAGVSQSPRYKVAKRGQDVALRCDPISGHVSLFWYQQALGQGPEFLTYFQNEAQLDKSGLPSDRFFAERPEGSVSTLKIQRTQQEDSAVYLCASSPGGQPQHFGDGTRLSIL.

The chain employs TRBV19 and TRBJ2-6; D gene unclear. Germline lookup yields CDR1 LNHDA and CDR2 SQIVND (reference sequence). Trimming removed 0 bases at V and 4 bases at J, with 7 bases between. This CDR3 is 15 amino acids long. Here the CDR3 reads CASSIEGNGANVLTF. CDR3 sequence (DNA): TGTGCCAGTAGTATAGAAGGGAACGGGGCCAACGTCCTGACTTTC.

The chain combines TRBV7-2 with TRBJ1-6, with 7 bases fitting TRBD1. Germline CDR1 reads SGHTA; CDR2 reads FQGNSA. The CDR3 is 16 residues long. Trimming cost V 1 base and J 7 bases; bases outside gene matches: 7. CDR3 DNA sequence: TGTGCCAGCAGCTTAGAGACAGGGATAGGAAATTCACCCCTCCACTTT. Amino acids: CASSLETGIGNSPLHF.

V is TRBV25-1 and J is TRBJ1-5, with TRBD1 identical over 7 bases. Per germline, CDR1 MGHDK and CDR2 SYGVNS. The CDR3 extends over 14 amino acids. J gave up 7 bases and V 2 bases, and 5 bases lay outside the gene matches. The CDR3 DNA sequence: TGTGCCAGCAGTGAACGGGCCAGGGGGCAGCCCCAGCATTTT. Translated: CASSERARGQPQHF.

The gene calls are TRBV2 and TRBJ2-5; the D is unclear. Germline CDR1 and CDR2: SNHLY and FYNNEI. CDR3 size: 14 residues. Deletions cut 6 bases from V and 3 bases from J, with 14 bases between. CDR3 nucleotide sequence: TGTGCCAGCAGAATCGGGTATGGGGAAGAGACCCAGTACTTC. Protein product: CASRIGYGEETQYF. Drawing the rest from reference TRBV2 and TRBJ2-5, the complete variable domain is EPEVTQTPSHQVTQMGQEVILRCVPISNHLYFYWYRQILGQKVEFLVSFYNNEISEKSEIFDDQFSVERPDGSNFTLKIRSTKLEDSAMYFCASRIGYGEETQYFGPGTRLLVL.

This clone was seen more than once but under ten times. J is TRBJ1-6 and V is TRBV10-3; 7 bases are shared with TRBD1. The ends lost 6 bases at V and 7 bases at J; junction bases unmatched: 9. The CDR3 sequence is 15 residues long. Germline V gene sequence: CDR1 ENHRY, CDR2 SYGVKD. DNA for the CDR3: TGTGCCATCAGACCCACTGGGACAGAAAATTCACCCCTCCACTTT. This translates into CAIRPTGTENSPLHF.

The chain combines TRBV19 with TRBJ1-1; a weak D match, TRBD1 (5 bases). Trimming removed 7 bases from V and 10 bases from J, with 22 bases in between. The CDR3 sequence is 14 residues long. Germline-derived CDR1 and CDR2 are LNHDA and SQIVND (reference sequence). The CDR3 DNA sequence: TGTGCCAGTATCCCGGGGGGGAACGACAACCGAGCTTTCTTT. Translation gives CASIPGGNDNRAFF.

This clone was seen only once. V gene TRBV9 combines with J gene TRBJ2-1; 9 bases agree with TRBD2. CDR3 length: 15 amino acids. Germline V gene sequence: CDR1 SGDLS, CDR2 YYNGEE. The V segment lost 2 bases and the J segment 0 bases; nucleotides outside the gene matches: 0. CDR3 sequence (DNA): TGTGCCAGCAGCGTTAGCGGGAGCTCCTACAATGAGCAGTTCTTC. It yields the protein CASSVSGSSYNEQFF.

The genes are TRBV6-1 and TRBJ2-7, with 14 bases aligning to TRBD2. Trimming cost V 4 bases and J 6 bases; bases outside gene matches: 11. The CDR3 covers 17 residues. Germline loops: CDR1 MNHNS, CDR2 SASEGT. The CDR3 bases are TGTGCCAGCAGTGGACGACTAGCGGGAGGGCCGAGGGGCGAGCAGTACTTC. This translates into CASSGRLAGGPRGEQYF.

This clone was found once. The chain couples TRBV6-5 to TRBJ1-6, with D unresolved. Germline V CDR1 and CDR2: MNHEY, SVGAGI. Trimming pared 2 bases from V and 0 bases from J, leaving 8 bases between. This CDR3 spans 16 amino acids. In nucleotides, the CDR3 is TGTGCCAGCAGTTACATGCGGAGCTCCTATAATTCACCCCTCCACTTT. Residues: CASSYMRSSYNSPLHF.